This T cell receptor beta chain stems from a study of cytomegalovirus exposure and HLA in healthy donors. J gave up 6 bases and V 8 bases, and 7 bases lay outside the gene matches. The germline CDR1 and CDR2 sequences are MNHEY and SMNVEV (reference sequence). This CDR3 contains 14 residues. 13 Jbeta primers and 60 Vbeta primers were used for the PCR. Produced via immunoSEQ multiplex PCR; TCRdb's table is partial and in-frame only. The sample includes 200,000 or so clones, 84% of them seen just once. Overall study results and limits: When presence/absence was analysed, sequencing depth was taken to be roughly uniform across donors. A later analysis, which compared TCR beta chains of equal frequency, found the HLA-associated ones more clonally expanded. In vitro testing confirmed a few CMV-associated chains as specific for CMV antigens. Researchers counted 164 TCR beta chains as cytomegalovirus-associated.

With respect to this clone: Its antigen remains unknown.

The receptor was isolated from a boy aged 5-17 years in good health and CMV-seronegative. Sequencing was done on a sample of PBMCs. The rearrangement uses TRBV27 and TRBJ2-2; 9 nucleotides line up with TRBD1. The CDR3 DNA reads TGTGCCAGCTCGGACAGGGGTAGTCCCGGGGAGCTGTTTTTT. It is translated as CASSDRGSPGELFF.